These 14 T cell receptor beta chains came from one sample sequenced in a study of post-analysis software for immune sequencing data. Whole-study findings and limits: Four or five TRBV segments (TRBV5-6, TRBV5-1 and TRBV20-1 among them) occurred more frequently in patients than in controls.

Antigen specificity for these receptors is unknown. The TCR beta cDNA libraries carried unique molecular identifiers. Via MiXCR, TCRdb re-called the PCR reads, giving one row per CDR3 protein. The table lists hundreds of thousands of distinct CDR3 sequences, 55% to 60% of them singletons. Sequences were obtained from blood. The origin of the receptors is a girl aged 2 to 9 with multiple sclerosis.

The chain uses TRBV6-6 and TRBJ1-1, with no clear D. Germline CDR1 and CDR2: MNHNY and SVGAGI (reference sequence). The CDR3 is made up of 11 amino acids. Trimming removed 7 bases from V and 3 bases from J, with 6 bases in between. Here the CDR3 reads CASTLDTEAFF. The CDR3 DNA sequence: TGTGCCAGCACCCTTGACACTGAAGCTTTCTTT.

This chain uses TRBV20-1 with TRBJ2-7; D is unresolved. V was pared by 5 bases and J by 3 bases, with 8 bases between. Germline assignment: CDR1 DFQATT and CDR2 SNEGSKA (reference sequence). The CDR3 has 11 amino acids. CDR3 sequence reads: CSAPLGYEQYF. The CDR3 DNA is TGCAGTGCTCCCTTAGGCTACGAGCAGTACTTC.

V usage is TRBV12-3 or TRBV12-4 and J usage is TRBJ2-5; D gene uncertain. The germline V and J ends were trimmed by 8 bases and 4 bases, with 11 bases remaining between them. The CDR3 covers 12 residues. The CDR3: CASGLLVETQYF. CDR3 in DNA: TGTGCCAGCGGCCTCTTAGTAGAGACCCAGTACTTC.

V and J are TRBV6-2 or TRBV6-3 and TRBJ2-5; 12 bases line up with TRBD1. Germline CDR1 reads MNHEY; CDR2 reads SVGEGT. Trimming cost V 7 bases and J 5 bases; bases outside gene matches: 14. The CDR3 runs 17 residues. In DNA form, the CDR3 reads TGTGCCAGCAAGCCTTCCAAGGGGACAGGGGGCCGGGAGACCCAGTACTTC. Protein sequence: CASKPSKGTGGRETQYF.

The chain joins TRBV7-8 to TRBJ2-3; possible D gene TRBD2, 6 bases. V was shortened by 2 bases and J by 2 bases, with 20 bases between the two germline ends. The CDR3 is 18 amino acids. Per germline, CDR1 SGHVS and CDR2 FQNEAQ. CDR3 sequence: CASSLKFLSGEDTDTQYF. CDR3 DNA: TGTGCCAGCAGCTTAAAATTCTTGTCGGGGGAGGACACAGATACGCAGTATTTT. The entire variable domain, with the rest obtained from reference TRBV7-8 and TRBJ2-3, is as follows: GAGVSQSPRYKVAKRGQDVALRCDPISGHVSLFWYQQALGQGPEFLTYFQNEAQLDKSGLPSDRFFAERPEGSVSTLKIQRTQQEDSAVYLCASSLKFLSGEDTDTQYFGPGTRLTVL.

The chain has TRBV4-3 and TRBJ1-2; D is possibly TRBD1 (5 bases). This CDR3 has 16 amino acids. Trimming left V 0 bases short and J 4 bases short, with 15 bases between. The V gene's germline CDR1 is LGHNA and CDR2 YSLEER. CDR3 DNA: TGCGCCAGCAGCCAAGATTCGGACGGGGGAGGCTATGGCTACACCTTC. The encoded protein is CASSQDSDGGGYGYTF.

V usage is TRBV4-1 and J usage is TRBJ2-3; 8 bases match TRBD2. Germline-derived CDR1 and CDR2 are MGHRA and YSYEKL. The CDR3 is made up of 19 amino acids. Trimming at V came to 2 bases and at J to 0 bases, leaving 13 bases not matched to a gene. CDR3 nucleotides: TGCGCCAGCAGCCAATGGTCGGGACTAGGGATGTCTAGCACAGATACGCAGTATTTT. Amino acid sequence: CASSQWSGLGMSSTDTQYF.

This chain joins TRBV12-3 or TRBV12-4 and TRBJ2-7; D remains ambiguous. Trimming left V 3 bases short and J 5 bases short, with 8 bases between. CDR3 size: 12 residues. DNA of the CDR3: TGTGCCAGCAGTTTCTCGGGTCACGAGCAGTACTTC. It codes for CASSFSGHEQYF.

This clonotype was counted a few times. This sequence joins TRBV9 and TRBJ2-3; the D gene is possibly TRBD1 (5 bases). The CDR3 totals 14 residues. V lost 7 bases and J 7 bases, leaving 19 bases between the germline ends. The germline V gene encodes CDR1 SGDLS and CDR2 YYNGEE. The CDR3 here is CASARINQGYTQYF. The CDR3, as DNA: TGTGCCAGCGCGAGGATAAACCAGGGATATACGCAGTATTTT. The full variable domain, in which reference TRBV9 and TRBJ2-3 provide the parts outside the CDR3, is DSGVTQTPKHLITATGQRVTLRCSPRSGDLSVYWYQQSLDQGLQFLIQYYNGEERAKGNILERFSAQQFPDLHSELNLSSLELGDSALYFCASARINQGYTQYFGPGTRLTVL.

This sequence joins TRBV5-1 and TRBJ1-2, with 10 bases fitting TRBD1. Germline CDR1 SGHRS, CDR2 YFSETQ. The V and J ends lost 2 bases and 8 bases, in that order; junction bases with no gene match: 9. The CDR3 sequence is 15 residues long. The CDR3 protein is CASSFGTGDERGYTF. CDR3 coding DNA: TGCGCCAGCAGCTTCGGGACAGGGGATGAGCGAGGCTACACCTTC.

V is TRBV4-1 and J is TRBJ1-1, with unresolved D. Trimming took 0 bases from V and 3 from J, leaving 5 bases between them. Germline CDR1 MGHRA, CDR2 YSYEKL. The CDR3 length is 13 residues. The CDR3 reads CASSQDSDTEAFF. The CDR3 region has the DNA TGCGCCAGCAGCCAAGATTCTGACACTGAAGCTTTCTTT.

This chain connects TRBV7-3 to TRBJ1-1; the D is unclear. V gave up 2 bases and J gave up 0 bases, with 10 bases separating them. Germline CDR1 and CDR2: SGHTA and FQGTGA. The CDR3 covers 15 residues. CDR3 bases: TGTGCCAGCAGCTTAGTCCCCGAGGTGAACACTGAAGCTTTCTTT. Encoded protein: CASSLVPEVNTEAFF.

This clonotype turned up a few times. The rearrangement links TRBV5-5 to TRBJ1-2; tentatively, D is TRBD1 (6 bases). Per germline, CDR1 SGHKS and CDR2 YYEKEE (reference sequence). V dropped 4 bases and J dropped 7 bases, with 20 bases sitting between them. The CDR3 runs to 15 residues. The CDR3 protein is CASSARGAGRGGYTF. The DNA for the CDR3 is TGTGCCAGCAGCGCTCGGGGGGCAGGGCGCGGTGGCTACACCTTC.

CDR3 sequence: CASSSPGQGHNEQFF. In DNA, the CDR3 is TGTGCCAGCAGCTCCCCTGGACAGGGCCACAATGAGCAGTTCTTC. J is TRBJ2-1 and V is TRBV28; TRBD1 aligns across 8 bases. The CDR3 contains 15 residues. The germline V gene encodes CDR1 MDHEN and CDR2 SYDVKM. V trimming: 6 bases; J trimming: 5 bases; junction bases outside the gene matches: 9.